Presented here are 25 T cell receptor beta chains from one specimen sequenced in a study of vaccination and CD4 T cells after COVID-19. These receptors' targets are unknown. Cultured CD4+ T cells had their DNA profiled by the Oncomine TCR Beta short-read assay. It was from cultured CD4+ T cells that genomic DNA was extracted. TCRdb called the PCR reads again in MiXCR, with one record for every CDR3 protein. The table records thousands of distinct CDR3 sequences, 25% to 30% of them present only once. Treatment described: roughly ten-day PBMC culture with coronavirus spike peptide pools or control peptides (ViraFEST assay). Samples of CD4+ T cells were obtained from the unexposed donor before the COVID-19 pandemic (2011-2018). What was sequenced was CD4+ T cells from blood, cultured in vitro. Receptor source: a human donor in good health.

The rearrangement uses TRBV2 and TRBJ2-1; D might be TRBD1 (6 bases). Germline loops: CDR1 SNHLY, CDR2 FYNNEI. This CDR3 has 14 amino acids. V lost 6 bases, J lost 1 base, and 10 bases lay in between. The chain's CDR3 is CASSADRSYNEQFF. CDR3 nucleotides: TGTGCCAGCAGCGCTGACAGGTCCTACAATGAGCAGTTCTTC.

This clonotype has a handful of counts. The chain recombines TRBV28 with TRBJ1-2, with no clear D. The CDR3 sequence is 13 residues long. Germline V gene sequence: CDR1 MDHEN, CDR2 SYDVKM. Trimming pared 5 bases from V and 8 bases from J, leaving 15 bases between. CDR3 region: CASSLREVGGYTF. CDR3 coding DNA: TGTGCCAGCAGTCTCCGGGAGGTGGGGGGCTACACCTTC.

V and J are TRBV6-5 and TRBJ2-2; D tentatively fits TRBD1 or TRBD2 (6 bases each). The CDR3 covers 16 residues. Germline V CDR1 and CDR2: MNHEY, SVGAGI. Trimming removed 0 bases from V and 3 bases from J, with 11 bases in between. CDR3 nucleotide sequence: TGTGCCAGCAGTTACTCGGGGGGCGCGGACACCGGGGAGCTGTTTTTT. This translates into CASSYSGGADTGELFF.

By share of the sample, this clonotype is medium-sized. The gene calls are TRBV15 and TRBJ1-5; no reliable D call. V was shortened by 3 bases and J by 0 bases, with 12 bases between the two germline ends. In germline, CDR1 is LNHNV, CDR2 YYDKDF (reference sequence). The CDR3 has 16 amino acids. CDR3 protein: CATSRANWYSNQPQHF. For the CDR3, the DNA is TGTGCCACCAGCAGGGCGAACTGGTATAGCAATCAGCCCCAGCATTTT. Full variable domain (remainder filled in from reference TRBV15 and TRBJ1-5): DAMVIQNPRYQVTQFGKPVTLSCSQTLNHNVMYWYQQKSSQAPKLLFHYYDKDFNNEADTPDNFQSRRPNTSFCFLDIRSPGLGDTAMYLCATSRANWYSNQPQHFGDGTRLSIL.

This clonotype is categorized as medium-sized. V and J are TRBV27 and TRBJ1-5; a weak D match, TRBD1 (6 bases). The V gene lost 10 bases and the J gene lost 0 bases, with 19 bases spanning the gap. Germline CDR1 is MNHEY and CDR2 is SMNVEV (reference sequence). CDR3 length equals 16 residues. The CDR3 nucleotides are TGTGCCACTTCGACAGGAGCCCCCTATAGCAATCAGCCCCAGCATTTT. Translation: CATSTGAPYSNQPQHF.

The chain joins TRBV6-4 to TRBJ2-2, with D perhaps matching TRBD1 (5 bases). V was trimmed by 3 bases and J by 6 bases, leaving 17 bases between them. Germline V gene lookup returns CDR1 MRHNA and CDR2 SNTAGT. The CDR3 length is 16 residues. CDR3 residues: CASSETVSGKPGELFF. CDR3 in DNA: TGTGCCAGCAGTGAGACAGTTTCTGGGAAACCCGGGGAGCTGTTTTTT.

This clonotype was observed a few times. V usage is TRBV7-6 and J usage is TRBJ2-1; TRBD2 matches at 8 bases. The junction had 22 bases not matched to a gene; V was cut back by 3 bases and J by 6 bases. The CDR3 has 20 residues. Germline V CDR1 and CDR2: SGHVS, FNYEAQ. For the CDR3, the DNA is TGTGCCAGCAGCTTTTCTCTCCCTCCCTGGGTTGTTAGCGGGACCAATGAGCAGTTCTTC. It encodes CASSFSLPPWVVSGTNEQFF.

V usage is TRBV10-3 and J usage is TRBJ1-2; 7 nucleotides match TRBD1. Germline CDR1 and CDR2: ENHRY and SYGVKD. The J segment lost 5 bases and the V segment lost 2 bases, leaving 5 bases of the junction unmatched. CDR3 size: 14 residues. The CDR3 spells CAISEAQGRYGYTF. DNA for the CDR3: TGTGCCATCAGTGAGGCACAGGGGAGATATGGCTACACCTTC.

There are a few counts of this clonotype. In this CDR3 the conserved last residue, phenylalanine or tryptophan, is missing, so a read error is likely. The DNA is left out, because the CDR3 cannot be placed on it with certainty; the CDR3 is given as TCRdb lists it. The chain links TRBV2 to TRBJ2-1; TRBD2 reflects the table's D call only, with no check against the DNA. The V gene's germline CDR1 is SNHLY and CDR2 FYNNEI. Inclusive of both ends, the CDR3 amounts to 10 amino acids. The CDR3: CASGGTQPVL.

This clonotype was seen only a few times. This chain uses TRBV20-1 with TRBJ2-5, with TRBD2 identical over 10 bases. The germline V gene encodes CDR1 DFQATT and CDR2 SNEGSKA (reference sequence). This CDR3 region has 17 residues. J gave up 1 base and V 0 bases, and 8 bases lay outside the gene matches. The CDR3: CSARDLTSGFPQETQYF. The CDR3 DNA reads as TGCAGTGCTAGAGATTTGACTAGCGGGTTCCCCCAAGAGACCCAGTACTTC.

CDR3 sequence reads: CASSAGRGVGEQYF. In DNA, the CDR3 is TGTGCCAGTAGCGCGGGCAGGGGCGTTGGGGAGCAGTACTTC. V is TRBV19 and J is TRBJ2-7, with a tentative D call TRBD1 (6 bases). V was pared by 6 bases and J by 7 bases, with 19 bases between. CDR1 and CDR2 (germline): LNHDA, SQIVND (reference sequence). The CDR3 is 14 residues long.

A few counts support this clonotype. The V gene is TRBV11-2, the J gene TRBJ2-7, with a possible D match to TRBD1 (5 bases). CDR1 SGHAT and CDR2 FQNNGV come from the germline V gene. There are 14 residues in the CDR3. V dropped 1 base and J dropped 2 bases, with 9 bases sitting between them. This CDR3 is CASSLGSRAYEQYF. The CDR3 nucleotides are TGTGCCAGCAGCTTAGGTTCCAGGGCCTACGAGCAGTACTTC.

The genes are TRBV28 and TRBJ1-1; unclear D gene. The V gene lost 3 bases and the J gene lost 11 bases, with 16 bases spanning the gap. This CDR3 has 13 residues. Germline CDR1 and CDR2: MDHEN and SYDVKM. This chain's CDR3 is CASSFTGDGGAFF. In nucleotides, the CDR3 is TGTGCCAGCAGTTTTACCGGGGATGGAGGGGCTTTCTTT.

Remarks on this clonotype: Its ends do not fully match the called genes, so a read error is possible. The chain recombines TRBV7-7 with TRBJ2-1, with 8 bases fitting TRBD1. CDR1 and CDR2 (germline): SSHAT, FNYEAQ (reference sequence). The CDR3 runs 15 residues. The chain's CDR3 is CASSPRTGLSNEQFF. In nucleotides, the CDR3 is TGTGCTAGCAGCCCGCGGACAGGGCTCAGCAATGAGCAGTTCTTC.

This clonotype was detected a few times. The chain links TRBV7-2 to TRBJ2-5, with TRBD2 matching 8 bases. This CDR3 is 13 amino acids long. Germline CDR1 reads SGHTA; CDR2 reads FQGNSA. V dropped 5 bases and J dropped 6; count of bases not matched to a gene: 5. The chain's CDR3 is CASSPSGSKTQYF. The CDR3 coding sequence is TGTGCCAGCAGCCCGAGCGGGAGTAAGACCCAGTACTTC.

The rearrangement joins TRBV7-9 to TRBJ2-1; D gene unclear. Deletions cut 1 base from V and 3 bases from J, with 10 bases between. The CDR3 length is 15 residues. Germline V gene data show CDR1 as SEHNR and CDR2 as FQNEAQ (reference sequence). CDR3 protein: CASSLGAPDYNEQFF. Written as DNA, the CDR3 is TGTGCCAGCAGCTTAGGAGCGCCTGACTACAATGAGCAGTTCTTC.

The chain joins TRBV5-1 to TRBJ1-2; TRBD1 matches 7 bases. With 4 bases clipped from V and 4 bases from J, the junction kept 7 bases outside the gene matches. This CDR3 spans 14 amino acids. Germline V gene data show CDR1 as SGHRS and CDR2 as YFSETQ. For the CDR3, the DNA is TGCGCCAGCAGCGTGCAGGCAGGGGGCTATGGCTACACCTTC. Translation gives CASSVQAGGYGYTF.

CDR3 loop: CASSPVGGLRGNTIYF. The CDR3 nucleotides read TGTGCCAGCAGCCCAGTCGGGGGGTTACGTGGAAACACCATATATTTT. The chain links TRBV7-2 to TRBJ1-3; perhaps TRBD1 as D (5 bases). Germline V gene lookup returns CDR1 SGHTA and CDR2 FQGNSA. V lost 5 bases and J lost 3, with 17 bases in between. The CDR3 sequence is 16 residues long.

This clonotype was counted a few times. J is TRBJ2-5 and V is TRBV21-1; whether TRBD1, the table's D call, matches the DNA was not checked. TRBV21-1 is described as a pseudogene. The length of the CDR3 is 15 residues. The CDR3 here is CASSKGDRGQETQYF. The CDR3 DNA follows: TGTGCCAGCAGCAAAGGGGACAGGGGGCAAGAGACCCAGTACTTC.

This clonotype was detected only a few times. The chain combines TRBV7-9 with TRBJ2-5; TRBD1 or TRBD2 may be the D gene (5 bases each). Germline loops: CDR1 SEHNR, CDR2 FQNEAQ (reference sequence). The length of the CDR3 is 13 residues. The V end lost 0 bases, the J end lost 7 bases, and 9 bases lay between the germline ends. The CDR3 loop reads CASSLARDGTQYF. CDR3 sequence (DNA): TGTGCCAGCAGCTTAGCCCGGGACGGGACCCAGTACTTC.

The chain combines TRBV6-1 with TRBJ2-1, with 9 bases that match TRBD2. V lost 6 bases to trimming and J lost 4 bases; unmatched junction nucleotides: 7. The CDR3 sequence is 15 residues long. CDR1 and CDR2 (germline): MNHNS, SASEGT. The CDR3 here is CASSSSGRRYNEQFF. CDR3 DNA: TGTGCCAGCAGCTCGAGCGGGAGGAGGTACAATGAGCAGTTCTTC.

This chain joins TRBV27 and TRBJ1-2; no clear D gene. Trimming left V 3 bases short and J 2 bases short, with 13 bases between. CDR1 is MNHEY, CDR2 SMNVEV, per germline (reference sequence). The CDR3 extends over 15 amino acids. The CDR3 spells CASSFFNSGNYGYTF. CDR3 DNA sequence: TGTGCCAGCAGTTTTTTCAATAGCGGGAACTATGGCTACACCTTC.

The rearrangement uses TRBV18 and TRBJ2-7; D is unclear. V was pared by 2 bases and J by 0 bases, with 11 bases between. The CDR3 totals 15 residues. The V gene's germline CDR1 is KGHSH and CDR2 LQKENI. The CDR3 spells CASSPSSLSSYEQYF. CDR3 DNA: TGTGCCAGCTCACCATCGTCTCTCAGCTCCTACGAGCAGTACTTC.

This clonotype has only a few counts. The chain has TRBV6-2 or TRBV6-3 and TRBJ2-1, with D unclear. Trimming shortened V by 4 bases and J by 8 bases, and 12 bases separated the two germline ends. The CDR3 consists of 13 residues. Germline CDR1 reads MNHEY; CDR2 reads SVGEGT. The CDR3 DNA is TGTGCCAGCAGTTTAGCATTCCGGGATGAGCAGTTCTTC. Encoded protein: CASSLAFRDEQFF.

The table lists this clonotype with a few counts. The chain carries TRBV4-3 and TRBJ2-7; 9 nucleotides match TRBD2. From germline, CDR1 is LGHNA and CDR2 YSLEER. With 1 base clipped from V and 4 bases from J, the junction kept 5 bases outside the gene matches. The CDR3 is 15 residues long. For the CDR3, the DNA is TGCGCCAGCAGCCAAGTGGCGGGAGGGAGGTACGAGCAGTACTTC. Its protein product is CASSQVAGGRYEQYF.